The 10 T cell receptor beta chains listed next were all sequenced from one sample in a study of T-cell reconstitution after alpha-beta-depleted transplantation in children. It was with unique molecular identifiers that the TCRbeta library was prepared. Using its own MiXCR run on the PCR reads, TCRdb lists one record per CDR3 protein. This sample has about 340,000 distinct CDR3 sequences, with 15% to 20% found just once. The sample here was PBMCs, mostly from graft donor cells, taken 360 days after TCRalphabeta/CD19-depleted stem cell transplant. These receptors all come from a male patient aged 2 to 10 who had a stem cell transplant for acute lymphoblastic leukemia, so the T cells may come from the graft donor.

The V and J genes are TRBV3-1 and TRBJ1-1, with TRBD1 as a possible D gene (5 bases). V shed 1 base and J shed 2 bases, with 11 bases lying between them. Germline CDR1 and CDR2: LGHDT and YNNKEL (reference sequence). The CDR3 covers 15 residues. The chain's CDR3 is CASSQGGNLNTEAFF. The DNA for the CDR3 is TGTGCCAGCAGCCAAGGGGGGAATCTTAACACTGAAGCTTTCTTT.

This chain uses TRBV7-6 with TRBJ2-3, with TRBD2 matching 7 bases. V shed 1 base, J shed 0 bases, and the junction held 7 bases outside the gene matches. The V gene's germline CDR1 is SGHVS and CDR2 FNYEAQ. CDR3 length: 17 amino acids. CDR3 nucleotides: TGTGCCAGCAGCTTAGGGGGACTACGATCTAGCACAGATACGCAGTATTTT. It codes for CASSLGGLRSSTDTQYF. Using reference TRBV7-6 and TRBJ2-3 for the parts outside the CDR3, the full variable domain is GAGVSQSPRYKVTKRGQDVALRCDPISGHVSLYWYRQALGQGPEFLTYFNYEAQQDKSGLPNDRFSAERPEGSISTLTIQRTEQRDSAMYRCASSLGGLRSSTDTQYFGPGTRLTVL.

This clonotype was seen more than once but under ten times. The V call is TRBV6-2 or TRBV6-3, the J call TRBJ2-7; 10 positions match TRBD1. Germline V gene lookup returns CDR1 MNHEY and CDR2 SVGEGT. Trimming at V came to 2 bases and at J to 1 base, leaving 8 bases not matched to a gene. CDR3 length: 17 residues. This CDR3 reads CASSYPDRGRGSYEQYF. For the CDR3, the DNA is TGTGCCAGCAGTTACCCCGACAGGGGGCGCGGATCCTACGAGCAGTACTTC.

The chain is built from TRBV24-1 and TRBJ2-7, with D possibly matching TRBD1 (6 bases). Trimming took 9 bases from V and 1 from J, leaving 9 bases between them. The V gene's germline CDR1 is KGHDR and CDR2 SFDVKD. CDR3 length equals 12 residues. CDR3 amino acids: CATQDRSYEQYF. The CDR3 bases are TGTGCCACCCAAGACAGGTCCTACGAGCAGTACTTC.

The rearrangement links TRBV10-3 to TRBJ2-3; D possibly corresponds to TRBD2 (5 bases). The CDR3 contains 16 residues. CDR1 and CDR2 from the germline V gene are ENHRY and SYGVKD. V was pared by 3 bases and J by 7 bases, with 20 bases between. The CDR3 loop is CAISDPDLAHINTQYF. The CDR3 region has the DNA TGTGCCATCAGTGACCCGGATTTAGCGCACATAAATACGCAGTATTTT.

The rearrangement links TRBV6-5 to TRBJ1-1; tentative D call: TRBD1 (5 bases). Trimming took off 4 bases at V and 6 bases at J, with 15 bases between the two ends. Per germline, CDR1 MNHEY and CDR2 SVGAGI. CDR3 size: 14 residues. CDR3 in DNA: TGTGCCAGCAGTTGGGGCAGGGCGAATGCTGAAGCTTTCTTT. This translates into CASSWGRANAEAFF.

This CDR3 is CASSDLGAGNTGELFF. The CDR3 nucleotides are TGTGCCAGCAGTGATTTGGGGGCGGGGAACACCGGGGAGCTGTTTTTT. This chain links TRBV2 with TRBJ2-2; maybe TRBD1 (6 bases). Between the trimmed V and J ends, which lost 3 bases and 1 base, there was a span of 12 bases. The CDR3 covers 16 residues. Looked up from germline, CDR1 is SNHLY and CDR2 is FYNNEI.

The chain joins TRBV4-1 to TRBJ2-7, with 8 bases that match TRBD2. Germline-derived CDR1 and CDR2 are MGHRA and YSYEKL. The CDR3 is made up of 17 amino acids. V dropped 1 base and J dropped 0; count of bases not matched to a gene: 8. This CDR3 is CASSQVGLAGSSYEQYF. CDR3 nucleotides: TGCGCCAGCAGCCAAGTGGGCTTAGCGGGGAGCTCCTACGAGCAGTACTTC.

This clonotype has just a few counts. The rearrangement links TRBV28 to TRBJ1-6; D ambiguous. V lost 3 bases and J 14 bases, leaving 8 bases between the germline ends. CDR3 length equals 11 residues. Germline V lookup: CDR1 MDHEN, CDR2 SYDVKM. The CDR3 region has the DNA TGTGCCAGCAGTTTCGGTGGGGCCCTCCACTTT. Residues: CASSFGGALHF.

For this clonotype: At one boundary the junction diverges from the germline segment, which might be a read error. This chain joins TRBV6-4 and TRBJ2-7; D tentatively reads TRBD1 or TRBD2 (5 bases each). CDR1 and CDR2 from the germline V gene are MRHNA and SNTAGT. The CDR3 has 13 amino acids. DNA of the CDR3: TGTGCCATCAGTGTTGACAGCGGCTACGAGCAGTACTTC. This gives the protein CAISVDSGYEQYF.